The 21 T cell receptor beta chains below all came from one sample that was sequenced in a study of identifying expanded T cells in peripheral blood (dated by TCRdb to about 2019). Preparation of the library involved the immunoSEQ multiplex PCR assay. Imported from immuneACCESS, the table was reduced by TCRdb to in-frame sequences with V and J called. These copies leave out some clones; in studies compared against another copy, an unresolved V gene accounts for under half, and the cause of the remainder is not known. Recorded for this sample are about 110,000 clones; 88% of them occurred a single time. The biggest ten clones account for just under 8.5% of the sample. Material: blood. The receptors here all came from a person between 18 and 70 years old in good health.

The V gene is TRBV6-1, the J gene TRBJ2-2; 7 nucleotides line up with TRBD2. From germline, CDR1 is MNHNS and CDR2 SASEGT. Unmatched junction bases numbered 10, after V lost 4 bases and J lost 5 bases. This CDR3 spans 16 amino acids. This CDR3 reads CASSAGGLVGTGELFF. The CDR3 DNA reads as TGTGCCAGCAGTGCCGGAGGACTAGTTGGGACCGGGGAGCTGTTTTTT.

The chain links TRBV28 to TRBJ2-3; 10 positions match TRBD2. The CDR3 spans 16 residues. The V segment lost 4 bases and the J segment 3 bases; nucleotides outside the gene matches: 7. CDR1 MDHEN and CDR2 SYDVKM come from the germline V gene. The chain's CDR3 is CASSSPASGRTDTQYF. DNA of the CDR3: TGTGCCAGCAGTTCACCGGCTAGCGGGAGAACAGATACGCAGTATTTT. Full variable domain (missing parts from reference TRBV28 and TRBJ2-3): DVKVTQSSRYLVKRTGEKVFLECVQDMDHENMFWYRQDPGLGLRLIYFSYDVKMKEKGDIPEGYSVSREKKERFSLILESASTNQTSMYLCASSSPASGRTDTQYFGPGTRLTVL.

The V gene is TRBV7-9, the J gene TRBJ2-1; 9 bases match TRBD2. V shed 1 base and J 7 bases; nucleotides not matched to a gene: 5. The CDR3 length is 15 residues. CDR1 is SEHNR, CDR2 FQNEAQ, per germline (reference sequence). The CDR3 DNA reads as TGTGCCAGCAGCTTAGTAACAACTAGCGGGAATGAGCAGTTCTTC. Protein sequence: CASSLVTTSGNEQFF.

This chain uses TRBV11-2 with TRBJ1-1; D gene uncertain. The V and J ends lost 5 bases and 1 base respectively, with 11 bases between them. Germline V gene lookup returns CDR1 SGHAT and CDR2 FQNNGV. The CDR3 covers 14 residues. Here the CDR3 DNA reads TGTGCCAGCAGCCTCCAGCCAGGGAACACTGAAGCTTTCTTT. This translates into CASSLQPGNTEAFF.

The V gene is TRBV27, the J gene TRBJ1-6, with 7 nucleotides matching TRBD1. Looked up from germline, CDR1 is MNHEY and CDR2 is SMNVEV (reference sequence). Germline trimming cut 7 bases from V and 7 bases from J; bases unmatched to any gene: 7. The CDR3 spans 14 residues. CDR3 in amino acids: CASNTGTANSPLHF. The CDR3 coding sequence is TGTGCCAGCAATACCGGGACAGCCAATTCACCCCTCCACTTT.

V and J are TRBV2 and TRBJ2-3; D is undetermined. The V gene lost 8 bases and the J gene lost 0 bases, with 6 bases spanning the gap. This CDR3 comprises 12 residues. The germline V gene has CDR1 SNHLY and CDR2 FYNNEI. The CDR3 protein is CASGLSTDTQYF. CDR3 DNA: TGTGCCAGCGGTCTAAGCACAGATACGCAGTATTTT.

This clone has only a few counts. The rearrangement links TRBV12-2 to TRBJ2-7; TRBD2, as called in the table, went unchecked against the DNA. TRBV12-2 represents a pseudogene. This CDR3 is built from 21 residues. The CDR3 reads CASRLARDPVVATTEDYEQYF. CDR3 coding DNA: TGTGCAAGTCGCTTAGCTCGGGATCCGGTAGTAGCGACCACGGAAGACTACGAGCAGTACTTC.

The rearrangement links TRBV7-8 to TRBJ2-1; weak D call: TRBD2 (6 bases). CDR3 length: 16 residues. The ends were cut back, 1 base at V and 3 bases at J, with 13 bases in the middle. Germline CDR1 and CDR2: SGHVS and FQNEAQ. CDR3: CASSLVGTSFYNEQFF. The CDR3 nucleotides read TGTGCCAGCAGCTTAGTTGGAACTAGCTTCTACAATGAGCAGTTCTTC.

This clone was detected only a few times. DNA for the CDR3: TGTGCCACCAGCAGAGATCCCGACGGGAGGAAGTTCTTC. It specifies CATSRDPDGRKFF. This chain joins TRBV15 and TRBJ2-1, with TRBD2 matching 7 bases. With 0 bases clipped from V and 14 bases from J, the junction kept 7 bases outside the gene matches. The CDR3 loop spans 13 amino acids. Per the germline V gene, CDR1 is LNHNV and CDR2 is YYDKDF (reference sequence). Full variable domain (outside the CDR3, taken from reference TRBV15 and TRBJ2-1): DAMVIQNPRYQVTQFGKPVTLSCSQTLNHNVMYWYQQKSSQAPKLLFHYYDKDFNNEADTPDNFQSRRPNTSFCFLDIRSPGLGDTAMYLCATSRDPDGRKFFGPGTRLTVL.

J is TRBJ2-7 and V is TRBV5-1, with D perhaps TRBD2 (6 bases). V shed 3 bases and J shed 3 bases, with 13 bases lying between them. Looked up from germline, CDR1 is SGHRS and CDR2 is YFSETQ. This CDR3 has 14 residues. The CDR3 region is CASSSGLTFYEQYF. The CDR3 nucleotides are TGCGCCAGCAGCTCGGGACTGACCTTCTACGAGCAGTACTTC.

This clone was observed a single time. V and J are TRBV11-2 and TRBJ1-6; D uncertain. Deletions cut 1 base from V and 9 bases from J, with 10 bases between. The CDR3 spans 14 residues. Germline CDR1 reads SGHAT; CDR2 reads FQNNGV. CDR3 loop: CASSLVPGGSPLHF. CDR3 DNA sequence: TGTGCCAGCAGCTTAGTTCCGGGAGGTTCACCCCTCCACTTT.

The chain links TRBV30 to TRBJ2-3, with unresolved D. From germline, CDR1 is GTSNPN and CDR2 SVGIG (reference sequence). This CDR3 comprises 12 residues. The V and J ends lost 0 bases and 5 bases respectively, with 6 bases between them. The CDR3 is CAWSVLGDTQYF. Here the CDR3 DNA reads TGTGCCTGGAGTGTACTCGGAGATACGCAGTATTTT.

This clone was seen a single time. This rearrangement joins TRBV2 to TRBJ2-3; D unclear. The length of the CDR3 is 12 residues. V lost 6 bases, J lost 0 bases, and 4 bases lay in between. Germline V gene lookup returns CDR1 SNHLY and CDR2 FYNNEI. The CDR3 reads CASSLSTDTQYF. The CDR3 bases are TGTGCCAGCAGCCTAAGCACAGATACGCAGTATTTT.

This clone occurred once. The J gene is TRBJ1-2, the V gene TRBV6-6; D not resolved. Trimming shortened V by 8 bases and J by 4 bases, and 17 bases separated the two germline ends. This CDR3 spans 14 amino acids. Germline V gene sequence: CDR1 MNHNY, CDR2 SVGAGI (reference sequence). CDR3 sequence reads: CASHTAGLIYGYTF. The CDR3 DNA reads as TGTGCCAGCCATACGGCCGGACTGATCTATGGCTACACCTTC.

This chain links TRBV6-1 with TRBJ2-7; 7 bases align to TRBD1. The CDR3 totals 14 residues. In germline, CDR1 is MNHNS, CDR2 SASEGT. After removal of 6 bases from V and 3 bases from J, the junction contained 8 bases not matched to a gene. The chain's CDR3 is CASSPGQQNYEQYF. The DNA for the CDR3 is TGTGCCAGCAGCCCGGGACAGCAAAACTACGAGCAGTACTTC.

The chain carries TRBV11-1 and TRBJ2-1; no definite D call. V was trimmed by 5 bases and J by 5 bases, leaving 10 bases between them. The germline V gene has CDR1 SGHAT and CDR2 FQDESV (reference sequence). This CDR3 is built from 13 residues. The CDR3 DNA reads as TGTGCCAGCAGCGAAGACATCGACAATGAGCAGTTCTTC. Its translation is CASSEDIDNEQFF.

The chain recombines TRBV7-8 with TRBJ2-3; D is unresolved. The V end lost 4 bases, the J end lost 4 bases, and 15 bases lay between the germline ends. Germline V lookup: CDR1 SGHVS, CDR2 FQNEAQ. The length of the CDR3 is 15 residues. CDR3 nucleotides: TGTGCCAGCAGCTCAATATCCCCTACGTCAGATACGCAGTATTTT. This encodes CASSSISPTSDTQYF.

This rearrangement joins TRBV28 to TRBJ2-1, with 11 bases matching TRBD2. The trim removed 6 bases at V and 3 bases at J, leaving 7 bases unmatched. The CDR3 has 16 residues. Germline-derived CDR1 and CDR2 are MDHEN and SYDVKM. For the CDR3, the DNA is TGTGCCAGCAGAGATTCTAGCGGGAGGTTCTACAATGAGCAGTTCTTC. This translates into CASRDSSGRFYNEQFF.

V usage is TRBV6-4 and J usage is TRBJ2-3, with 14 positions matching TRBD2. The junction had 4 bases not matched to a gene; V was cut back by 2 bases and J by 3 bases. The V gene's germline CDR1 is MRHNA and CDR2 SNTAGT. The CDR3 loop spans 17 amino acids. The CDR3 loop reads CASSDPTSGGVTDTQYF. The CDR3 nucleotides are TGTGCCAGCAGTGACCCGACTAGCGGGGGGGTGACAGATACGCAGTATTTT.

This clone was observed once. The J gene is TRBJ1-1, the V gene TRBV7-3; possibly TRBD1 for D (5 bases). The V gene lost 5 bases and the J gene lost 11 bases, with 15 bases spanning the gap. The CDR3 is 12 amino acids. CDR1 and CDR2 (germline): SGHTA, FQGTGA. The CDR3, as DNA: TGTGCCAGCAGCCCGAGTTGGGGACGGGCTTTCTTT. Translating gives CASSPSWGRAFF.

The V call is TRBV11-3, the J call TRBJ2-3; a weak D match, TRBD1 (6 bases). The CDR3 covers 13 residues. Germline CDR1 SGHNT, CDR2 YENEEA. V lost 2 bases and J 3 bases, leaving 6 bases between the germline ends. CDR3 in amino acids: CASSLRGTDTQYF. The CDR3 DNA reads TGTGCCAGCAGCTTAAGGGGGACAGATACGCAGTATTTT.